A single sample is the source of the 28 T cell receptor beta chains below, sequenced in a study of T cell responses to AZD1222 COVID-19 vaccine. TCRdb keeps only in-frame clones here, not all; method: immunoSEQ multiplex PCR. In the table there are more than 150,000 clones, around 87% of which are singletons. The source was peripheral blood, collected 28 days after the second AZD1222 dose. The receptor source for this set is an adult who received the AZD1222 COVID-19 vaccine.

The chain is built from TRBV5-6 and TRBJ1-2; D may be TRBD1 (5 bases). V lost 5 bases and J 7 bases, leaving 15 bases between the germline ends. Germline-derived CDR1 and CDR2 are SGHDT and YYEEEE. The CDR3 consists of 13 residues. This CDR3 reads CASSVRAEAGYTF. As DNA, the CDR3 is TGTGCCAGCAGTGTCAGGGCGGAGGCTGGCTACACCTTC.

The V gene is TRBV6-5, the J gene TRBJ2-7; a weak D match, TRBD2 (5 bases). Germline CDR1 is MNHEY and CDR2 is SVGAGI. This CDR3 contains 13 residues. Trimming stripped 0 bases from V and 6 bases from J, with 9 bases between. CDR3 sequence (DNA): TGTGCCAGCAGTTACTCGCGGGTCTCCGAGCAGTACTTC. Protein: CASSYSRVSEQYF.

This clone was detected once. The chain employs TRBV5-6 and TRBJ1-1; D gene uncertain. The germline CDR1 and CDR2 sequences are SGHDT and YYEEEE. The CDR3 extends over 13 amino acids. V was trimmed by 1 base and J by 4 bases, leaving 8 bases between them. The CDR3 here is CASSLHTSTEAFF. CDR3 coding DNA: TGTGCCAGCAGCTTGCACACGTCCACTGAAGCTTTCTTT.

This clone was counted only a few times. The chain employs TRBV10-3 and TRBJ1-1; TRBD1 is a possible D gene (5 bases). The CDR3 consists of 14 residues. Germline V gene lookup returns CDR1 ENHRY and CDR2 SYGVKD. V was shortened by 6 bases and J by 0 bases, with 11 bases between the two germline ends. The CDR3 DNA sequence: TGTGCCATCAGGTTCAGGGATATGAACACTGAAGCTTTCTTT. Residues: CAIRFRDMNTEAFF.

The chain combines TRBV30 with TRBJ1-3; D is unclear. The CDR3 is 13 residues long. Germline-derived CDR1 and CDR2 are GTSNPN and SVGIG (reference sequence). The CDR3 DNA follows: TGTGGATCAGCCATCAGCTCTGGAAACACCATATATTTT. Its protein product is CGSAISSGNTIYF.

The rearrangement joins TRBV7-2 to TRBJ2-6; 7 bases align to TRBD2. This CDR3 comprises 15 residues. V lost 5 bases to trimming and J lost 2 bases; unmatched junction nucleotides: 3. Germline V CDR1 and CDR2: SGHTA, FQGNSA. CDR3 DNA sequence: TGTGCCAGCAGCACGGGGGGTGCTGGGGCCAACGTCCTGACTTTC. It encodes CASSTGGAGANVLTF. Supplemented by reference TRBV7-2 and TRBJ2-6, the full variable domain reads GAGVSQSPSNKVTEKGKDVELRCDPISGHTALYWYRQSLGQGLEFLIYFQGNSAPDKSGLPSDRFSAERTGGSVSTLTIQRTQQEDSAVYLCASSTGGAGANVLTFGAGSRLTVL.

The V gene is TRBV7-2, the J gene TRBJ2-5; 7 bases agree with TRBD1. The germline V gene encodes CDR1 SGHTA and CDR2 FQGNSA. The CDR3 totals 14 residues. The V gene end was trimmed by 4 bases and the J gene end by 5 bases; junction bases not matched to a gene: 7. CDR3 protein: CASSSGQILETQYF. The CDR3 DNA reads as TGTGCCAGCAGCTCGGGACAGATTCTTGAGACCCAGTACTTC.

The chain is built from TRBV7-9 and TRBJ2-7; 10 positions match TRBD2. In germline, CDR1 is SEHNR, CDR2 FQNEAQ (reference sequence). Trimming took 4 bases from V and 3 from J; bases not matched to a gene: 9. The CDR3 runs to 16 residues. CDR3 DNA: TGTGCCAGCAGCTCCGAACCTAGGACTAGCGGCTACGAGCAGTACTTC. Its protein product is CASSSEPRTSGYEQYF. Full variable domain (missing parts from reference TRBV7-9 and TRBJ2-7): DTGVSQNPRHKITKRGQNVTFRCDPISEHNRLYWYRQTLGQGPEFLTYFQNEAQLEKSRLLSDRFSAERPKGSFSTLEIQRTEQGDSAMYLCASSSEPRTSGYEQYFGPGTRLTVT.

The chain uses TRBV7-8 and TRBJ1-4; D uncertain. Trimming removed 2 bases at V and 3 bases at J, with 13 bases between. CDR1 and CDR2 from the germline V gene are SGHVS and FQNEAQ. The CDR3 is 16 residues long. The CDR3 loop reads CASSLPGAGSNEKLFF. The CDR3 DNA sequence: TGTGCCAGCAGCTTACCAGGCGCGGGGTCTAATGAAAAACTGTTTTTT.

This chain links TRBV28 with TRBJ1-3; D gene uncertain. In germline, CDR1 is MDHEN, CDR2 SYDVKM. Trimming pared 2 bases from V and 2 bases from J, leaving 13 bases between. This CDR3 has 16 amino acids. The CDR3 protein is CASSLMPGAPGNTIYF. The CDR3 bases are TGTGCCAGCAGTTTAATGCCAGGAGCCCCTGGAAACACCATATATTTT.

The genes are TRBV6-5 and TRBJ2-2; D may be TRBD2 (6 bases). V gave up 10 bases and J gave up 7 bases, with 10 bases separating them. CDR3 length equals 11 residues. Germline CDR1 reads MNHEY; CDR2 reads SVGAGI. CDR3 region: CATTEGGELFF. The CDR3 DNA sequence: TGTGCCACCACGGAGGGCGGGGAGCTGTTTTTT.

DNA of the CDR3: TGCAGCGTTCTCCGGGACAGGGAAGCTTTCTTT. Protein sequence: CSVLRDREAFF. This chain connects TRBV29-1 to TRBJ1-1; 8 bases are shared with TRBD1. Germline V gives CDR1 SQVTM, CDR2 ANQGSEA. This CDR3 region has 11 residues. Germline trimming cut 5 bases from V and 8 bases from J; bases unmatched to any gene: 4.

The genes are TRBV6-1 and TRBJ1-1; D gene uncertain. V was cut by 1 base and J by 11 bases, with 20 bases left in between. From germline, CDR1 is MNHNS and CDR2 SASEGT. CDR3 length equals 15 residues. This CDR3 reads CASSEGKAGPRWAFF. The CDR3 DNA is TGTGCCAGCAGTGAAGGTAAAGCGGGTCCCAGGTGGGCTTTCTTT.

V usage is TRBV7-2 and J usage is TRBJ2-5; D is undetermined. There are 17 residues in the CDR3. V dropped 6 bases and J dropped 1 base, with 21 bases sitting between them. The V gene's germline CDR1 is SGHTA and CDR2 FQGNSA. In DNA, the CDR3 is TGTGCCAGCAGTCGCTTTGGGCAATTTACCCTCCAAGAGACCCAGTACTTC. Translated: CASSRFGQFTLQETQYF. The full variable domain, in which reference TRBV7-2 and TRBJ2-5 provide the parts outside the CDR3, is GAGVSQSPSNKVTEKGKDVELRCDPISGHTALYWYRQSLGQGLEFLIYFQGNSAPDKSGLPSDRFSAERTGGSVSTLTIQRTQQEDSAVYLCASSRFGQFTLQETQYFGPGTRLLVL.

The count of this clone is one. The rearrangement links TRBV6-5 to TRBJ2-7; D is ambiguous. Germline CDR1 and CDR2: MNHEY and SVGAGI. Trimming removed 10 bases at V and 3 bases at J, with 19 bases between. This CDR3 is 14 amino acids long. This CDR3 reads CATMRWSESYEQYF. The CDR3 DNA reads as TGTGCCACCATGAGGTGGTCTGAGAGCTACGAGCAGTACTTC.

This clone appeared many times. The CDR3 bases are TGTGCCAGCAGCTGGGGCAGGGAAGAGACCCAGTACTTC. Translated: CASSWGREETQYF. The chain couples TRBV12-3 or TRBV12-4 to TRBJ2-5; D is possibly TRBD1 (5 bases). The CDR3 contains 13 residues. V shed 6 bases and J shed 3 bases, with 11 bases lying between them.

V and J are TRBV28 and TRBJ1-6, with TRBD1 as a possible D gene (5 bases). Trimming pared 2 bases from V and 9 bases from J, leaving 14 bases between. CDR1 is MDHEN and CDR2 is SYDVKM in the germline V gene. The CDR3 contains 15 residues. In nucleotides, the CDR3 is TGTGCCAGCAGTTTACGGCAAGGGGAGAGTTCACCCCTCCACTTT. Amino acids: CASSLRQGESSPLHF.

This chain connects TRBV28 to TRBJ2-1, with D unresolved. This CDR3 is built from 11 residues. V was pared by 8 bases and J by 4 bases, with 6 bases between. CDR1 is MDHEN, CDR2 SYDVKM, per germline. The DNA of the CDR3 is TGTGCCAGCCTACTGTACAATGAGCAGTTCTTC. Amino acids: CASLLYNEQFF.

This clone was observed a few times. V and J are TRBV6-4 and TRBJ1-1; TRBD1 aligns across 9 bases. V gave up 6 bases and J gave up 5 bases; unmatched junction bases: 4. Germline CDR1 reads MRHNA; CDR2 reads SNTAGT. CDR3 length: 13 amino acids. The CDR3 DNA follows: TGTGCCAGCAGCCCGGGACAGGGAACTGAAGCTTTCTTT. As protein: CASSPGQGTEAFF.

For this clone: Other DNA variants within this sample encode the same CDR3. This chain links TRBV19 with TRBJ1-5, with D hard to call. V lost 1 base, J lost 2 bases, and 3 bases lay in between. The CDR3 contains 13 residues. Germline CDR1 reads LNHDA; CDR2 reads SQIVND (reference sequence). CDR3 amino acids: CASSIVGNQPQHF. The CDR3, as DNA: TGTGCCAGTAGTATAGTCGGCAATCAGCCCCAGCATTTT.

Notes on this clone: Relative to the germline gene, one junction end is altered; a read error may explain this. Different DNA sequences within this sample yield the same CDR3. The rearrangement links TRBV29-1 to TRBJ2-7; 11 nucleotides align to TRBD1. CDR1 SQVTM and CDR2 ANQGSEA come from the germline V gene. The CDR3 runs 14 residues. CDR3 protein: CSVEGTGGIYEQYF. In DNA form, the CDR3 reads TGCAGCGTAGAAGGGACAGGGGGTATCTACGAGCAGTACTTC.

The chain joins TRBV3-1 (or the pseudogene TRBV3-2) to TRBJ2-4; a possible D gene is TRBD1 (5 bases). V gave up 5 bases and J gave up 0 bases, with 26 bases separating them. The CDR3 is made up of 20 amino acids. Germline CDR1 and CDR2: LGHDT and YNNKEL (reference sequence). The CDR3 coding sequence is TGTGCCAGCAGCGCTGGTCGACAGCGAGACCGGAAGGTAGCCAAAAACATTCAGTACTTC. Its translation is CASSAGRQRDRKVAKNIQYF.

The V and J genes are TRBV2 and TRBJ2-6, with D unresolved. The V end was cut by 2 bases, the J end by 0 bases, with 11 bases between. The length of the CDR3 is 17 residues. The germline V gene encodes CDR1 SNHLY and CDR2 FYNNEI. The chain's CDR3 is CASSETVGLSGANVLTF. CDR3 DNA: TGTGCCAGCAGTGAAACTGTAGGGCTCTCTGGGGCCAACGTCCTGACTTTC.

The chain combines TRBV6-5 with TRBJ1-1, with D perhaps TRBD1 (5 bases). Germline loops: CDR1 MNHEY, CDR2 SVGAGI. The CDR3 spans 13 residues. Trimming pared 5 bases from V and 5 bases from J, leaving 12 bases between. The CDR3 loop reads CASSRPRVTEAFF. DNA for the CDR3: TGTGCCAGCAGTAGACCCAGGGTTACTGAAGCTTTCTTT.

V gene TRBV29-1 combines with J gene TRBJ1-5; possibly TRBD1 for D (6 bases). This CDR3 contains 11 residues. V shed 6 bases and J shed 8 bases, with 11 bases lying between them. Germline V gene sequence: CDR1 SQVTM, CDR2 ANQGSEA. This CDR3 is CSVGGTEPQHF. CDR3 DNA: TGCAGCGTAGGGGGTACGGAGCCCCAGCATTTT.

This clone has only one observation. The chain recombines TRBV9 with TRBJ1-6; TRBD1 might be the D (5 bases). Germline V lookup: CDR1 SGDLS, CDR2 YYNGEE. The CDR3 totals 13 residues. Trimming cost V 7 bases and J 9 bases, with 14 bases left between them. This chain's CDR3 is CASGAPGGSPLHF. Here the CDR3 DNA reads TGTGCCAGCGGGGCCCCTGGAGGTTCACCCCTCCACTTT.

This clone was seen once. This chain links TRBV5-1 with TRBJ1-1, with D uncertain. The CDR3 covers 15 residues. Trimming stripped 0 bases from V and 0 bases from J, with 9 bases between. Germline V CDR1 and CDR2: SGHRS, YFSETQ. The CDR3 sequence: CASSLGVSLNTEAFF. For the CDR3, the DNA is TGCGCCAGCAGCTTGGGGGTTAGCTTGAACACTGAAGCTTTCTTT.

The chain recombines TRBV10-3 with TRBJ2-7; TRBD2 aligns across 8 bases. This CDR3 comprises 14 residues. With V trimmed by 4 bases and J by 0 bases, 2 bases remained unmatched. CDR1 and CDR2 from the germline V gene are ENHRY and SYGVKD. The CDR3 DNA reads as TGTGCCATCAGTGCGGGGGGGAGCTCCTACGAGCAGTACTTC. It specifies CAISAGGSSYEQYF.